The 20 T cell receptor beta chains below were found in one sample sequenced in a study of sequential checkpoint blockade in melanoma. Generated by immunoSEQ multiplex PCR, the TCRdb table keeps only in-frame clones and is missing some. Of about 19,000 clones detected, about two thirds appear once; the ten largest clones hold 20%. Treatment: randomized to nivolumab then ipilimumab (arm A) or the reverse (arm B). This material consisted of CD8+ T cells sorted from blood (inferred from file names), taken from a patient given nivolumab and ipilimumab in sequence. These receptors were collected from a human donor with melanoma.

The chain carries TRBV29-1 and TRBJ2-1, with 12 bases identical to TRBD2. The V gene end was trimmed by 4 bases and the J gene end by 4 bases; junction bases not matched to a gene: 11. This CDR3 has 17 amino acids. Germline V gene lookup returns CDR1 SQVTM and CDR2 ANQGSEA. CDR3 in amino acids: CSVVPPGLAGTYNEQFF. CDR3 bases: TGCAGCGTTGTACCGCCCGGACTAGCGGGAACTTACAATGAGCAGTTCTTC.

The V call is TRBV30, the J call TRBJ1-5; possibly TRBD1 for D (6 bases). Germline CDR1 is GTSNPN and CDR2 is SVGIG (reference sequence). The CDR3 totals 14 residues. V was shortened by 0 bases and J by 4 bases, with 10 bases between the two germline ends. The chain's CDR3 is CAWSVQGWNQPQHF. CDR3 bases: TGTGCCTGGAGTGTACAGGGCTGGAATCAGCCCCAGCATTTT.

V gene TRBV6-5 combines with J gene TRBJ1-2, with 7 positions matching TRBD1. After removal of 6 bases from V and 2 bases from J, the junction contained 6 bases not matched to a gene. Germline V lookup: CDR1 MNHEY, CDR2 SVGAGI. This CDR3 spans 14 amino acids. The CDR3 loop is CASSHWGQNYGYTF. The DNA of the CDR3 is TGTGCCAGCAGCCACTGGGGACAGAACTATGGCTACACCTTC.

This chain joins TRBV19 and TRBJ2-5; D perhaps matches TRBD1 (5 bases). The DNA end favors TRBJ2-7, so the J call may be wrong. Germline V gives CDR1 LNHDA, CDR2 SQIVND (reference sequence). There are 14 residues in the CDR3. The chain's CDR3 is CASSPVGASYEQYF. The DNA for the CDR3 is TGTGCCAGTAGTCCCGTAGGGGCATCCTACGAGCAGTACTTC.

This clone showed up just once. This chain uses TRBV7-9 with TRBJ1-1; D may be TRBD1 (6 bases). This CDR3 comprises 14 residues. CDR1 and CDR2 (germline): SEHNR, FQNEAQ (reference sequence). Deletions cut 4 bases from V and 3 bases from J, with 12 bases between. CDR3 protein: CASSWTVRDTEAFF. CDR3 DNA: TGTGCCAGCAGCTGGACAGTGAGGGACACTGAAGCTTTCTTT.

V is TRBV5-6 and J is TRBJ2-1; TRBD2 agrees at 10 bases. The CDR3 runs to 17 residues. Germline-derived CDR1 and CDR2 are SGHDT and YYEEEE. Unmatched junction bases numbered 10, after V lost 0 bases and J lost 7 bases. CDR3 coding DNA: TGTGCCAGCAGCTTGGCCCAAAGGACTAGCGGAGAGAATGAGCAGTTCTTC. Amino acids: CASSLAQRTSGENEQFF.

This chain uses TRBV30 with TRBJ1-2; D not resolved. V lost 0 bases and J 4 bases, leaving 6 bases between the germline ends. Germline V gene sequence: CDR1 GTSNPN, CDR2 SVGIG (reference sequence). The CDR3 loop spans 12 amino acids. The CDR3 loop reads CAWSVSGYGYTF. The CDR3, as DNA: TGTGCCTGGAGTGTGTCAGGCTATGGCTACACCTTC. The whole variable domain, filled in from reference TRBV30 and TRBJ1-2, reads SQTIHQWPATLVQPVGSPLSLECTVEGTSNPNLYWYRQAAGRGLQLLFYSVGIGQISSEVPQNLSASRPQDRQFILSSKKLLLSDSGFYLCAWSVSGYGYTFGSGTRLTVV.

V usage is TRBV19 and J usage is TRBJ2-5; D possibly corresponds to TRBD2 (7 bases). The end of the DNA aligns better with TRBJ2-7, so the J call may be wrong. The CDR3 sequence is 15 residues long. Per germline, CDR1 LNHDA and CDR2 SQIVND (reference sequence). The DNA for the CDR3 is TGTGCCAGTAGTATAGATGGGGGGGCCTCCTACGAGCAGTACTTC. It is translated as CASSIDGGASYEQYF.

This clone was detected once. J is TRBJ2-2 and V is TRBV15, with TRBD2 matching over 7 bases. The germline V gene has CDR1 LNHNV and CDR2 YYDKDF (reference sequence). With V trimmed by 0 bases and J by 4 bases, 20 bases remained unmatched. The CDR3 contains 21 residues. The CDR3 protein is CATSRERTSNSAGESTGELFF. In nucleotides, the CDR3 is TGTGCCACCAGCAGAGAAAGAACCTCTAATTCTGCGGGGGAGTCCACCGGGGAGCTGTTTTTT. The entire variable domain, with the rest obtained from reference TRBV15 and TRBJ2-2, is as follows: DAMVIQNPRYQVTQFGKPVTLSCSQTLNHNVMYWYQQKSSQAPKLLFHYYDKDFNNEADTPDNFQSRRPNTSFCFLDIRSPGLGDTAMYLCATSRERTSNSAGESTGELFFGEGSRLTVL.

The chain joins TRBV19 to TRBJ1-1; D is uncertain. The V gene lost 7 bases and the J gene lost 6 bases, with 15 bases spanning the gap. The CDR3 contains 13 residues. Germline V gives CDR1 LNHDA, CDR2 SQIVND (reference sequence). The CDR3 nucleotides are TGTGCCAGTAAGGACTTCGAGGGCGCTGAAGCTTTCTTT. Amino acid sequence: CASKDFEGAEAFF.

This clone has only a few counts. The chain combines TRBV7-2 with TRBJ2-7, with 10 bases aligning to TRBD2. The CDR3 consists of 15 residues. After removal of 5 bases from V and 0 bases from J, the junction contained 4 bases not matched to a gene. From germline, CDR1 is SGHTA and CDR2 FQGNSA. In DNA form, the CDR3 reads TGTGCCAGCAGCGTCGCTAGCGGGAGCTCCTACGAGCAGTACTTC. Amino acids: CASSVASGSSYEQYF.

This clone was seen once. The chain carries TRBV5-1 and TRBJ2-1; tentatively, D is TRBD2 (5 bases). Trimming cost V 4 bases and J 12 bases, with 26 bases left between them. The CDR3 consists of 16 residues. Per germline, CDR1 SGHRS and CDR2 YFSETQ. CDR3 DNA: TGCGCCAGCAGCACTGGAGGCCGGACCCAAAAGTGGGGGCAGTTCTTC. Protein product: CASSTGGRTQKWGQFF.

The gene calls are TRBV7-9 and TRBJ2-7; 8 bases line up with TRBD1. Per germline, CDR1 SEHNR and CDR2 FQNEAQ (reference sequence). The junction had 2 bases not matched to a gene; V was cut back by 6 bases and J by 1 base. This CDR3 has 13 residues. The CDR3 sequence is CASRTGGSYEQYF. As DNA, the CDR3 is TGTGCCAGCAGAACAGGGGGATCCTACGAGCAGTACTTC.

The J gene is TRBJ2-2, the V gene TRBV10-1; D is unclear. Trimming removed 5 bases at V and 0 bases at J, with 13 bases between. CDR3 length: 16 residues. CDR1 and CDR2 from the germline V gene are WNHNN and SYGVQD (reference sequence). The CDR3 here is CASSLTDYANTGELFF. CDR3 coding DNA: TGCGCCAGCAGTCTAACAGATTACGCGAACACCGGGGAGCTGTTTTTT.

This rearrangement joins TRBV30 to TRBJ2-7; TRBD1 matches at 7 bases. The CDR3 extends over 14 amino acids. Germline assignment: CDR1 GTSNPN and CDR2 SVGIG (reference sequence). The ends lost 3 bases at V and 2 bases at J; junction bases unmatched: 7. DNA for the CDR3: TGTGCCTGGAGCGCCGGTCAGGGGGCCTACGAGCAGTACTTC. It encodes CAWSAGQGAYEQYF.

The chain carries TRBV9 and TRBJ2-7; D is possibly TRBD2 (6 bases). Germline assignment: CDR1 SGDLS and CDR2 YYNGEE. This CDR3 region has 12 residues. V gave up 2 bases and J gave up 5 bases, with 8 bases separating them. The CDR3 protein is CASSVGGNEQYF. CDR3 DNA sequence: TGTGCCAGCAGCGTTGGGGGGAACGAGCAGTACTTC. The full variable domain, in which reference TRBV9 and TRBJ2-7 provide the parts outside the CDR3, is DSGVTQTPKHLITATGQRVTLRCSPRSGDLSVYWYQQSLDQGLQFLIQYYNGEERAKGNILERFSAQQFPDLHSELNLSSLELGDSALYFCASSVGGNEQYFGPGTRLTVT.

This sequence joins TRBV2 and TRBJ1-2, with TRBD1 matching over 8 bases. The CDR3 is 15 amino acids. Germline values: CDR1 SNHLY, CDR2 FYNNEI. V was clipped by 5 bases and J by 8 bases; unmatched bases: 13. For the CDR3, the DNA is TGTGCCAGCAGTACGCGGACAGGGATCGCGGTGGGCTACACCTTC. Protein sequence: CASSTRTGIAVGYTF.

The rearrangement uses TRBV6-4 and TRBJ1-6, with D hard to call. Trimming removed 0 bases from V and 7 bases from J, with 4 bases in between. Germline lookup yields CDR1 MRHNA and CDR2 SNTAGT. The CDR3 covers 13 residues. The CDR3 loop is CASSDSSNSPLHF. In DNA, the CDR3 is TGTGCCAGCAGTGACTCCTCCAATTCACCCCTCCACTTT.

The chain has TRBV29-1 and TRBJ1-1; the match to TRBD1 covers 8 bases. Germline CDR1 reads SQVTM; CDR2 reads ANQGSEA. J gave up 2 bases and V 6 bases, and 20 bases lay outside the gene matches. The CDR3 is made up of 18 amino acids. CDR3 region: CSVRGGTGHIMGNTEAFF. CDR3 DNA sequence: TGCAGCGTGAGGGGCGGGACAGGCCATATTATGGGTAACACTGAAGCTTTCTTT. Together with reference TRBV29-1 and TRBJ1-1, the CDR3 gives the full variable domain: SAVISQKPSRDICQRGTSLTIQCQVDSQVTMMFWYRQQPGQSLTLIATANQGSEATYESGFVIDKFPISRPNLTFSTLTVSNMSPEDSSIYLCSVRGGTGHIMGNTEAFFGQGTRLTVV.

CDR3 sequence: CASSVAKSSGTGNSPLHF. In DNA, the CDR3 is TGTGCCAGCAGCGTAGCCAAATCCTCCGGGACAGGGAATTCACCCCTCCACTTT. The chain couples TRBV9 to TRBJ1-6, with TRBD1 matching 9 bases. The CDR3 is 18 residues long. CDR1 SGDLS and CDR2 YYNGEE come from the germline V gene. The V gene end was trimmed by 0 bases and the J gene end by 7 bases; junction bases not matched to a gene: 11.